Sequencing of this T cell receptor beta chain was carried out in a study of Graves' ophthalmopathy and Graves' hyperthyroidism. General study points: Among expanded thyroid clonotypes above 0.001 frequency, most also occurred in blood.

This clonotype came up many times. Antigen specificity is unknown. RNA served as the template for amplifying TCR beta CDR3 regions. Scientists carried out first-round RT-PCR using HTBI primers and then a second-round multiplex PCR. TCRdb called the multiplex PCR reads again in MiXCR, with one record for every CDR3 protein. The table has some 1.1 million distinct CDR3 sequences, 35% to 40% seen once; the top ten hold around 10%. Trimming removed 3 bases from V and 3 bases from J; junction bases left unmatched: 3. Germline values: CDR1 SGDLS, CDR2 YYNGEE. This CDR3 has 14 residues. This rearrangement joins TRBV9 to TRBJ2-7, with TRBD2 matching over 10 bases. The sample taken for sequencing was peripheral blood or thyroid tissue (not recorded which). The sequence derives from an adult man with Graves' hyperthyroidism. The CDR3 here is CASSGGLADYEQYF. CDR3 DNA: TGTGCCAGCAGCGGCGGACTAGCGGACTACGAGCAGTACTTC.